The 5 T cell receptor beta chains presented below share a single source sample, sequenced in a study of cytomegalovirus exposure and HLA in healthy donors. The study ran its PCR with 60 Vbeta and 13 Jbeta primers. Data came from immunoSEQ multiplex PCR; TCRdb stores just in-frame clones and leaves some out. The sample has approximately 90,000 clones, around four fifths seen once. Sequencing input: PBMCs. These receptors were obtained from a male donor in good health and CMV-seronegative.

The chain combines TRBV7-3 with TRBJ2-1; 11 bases align to TRBD2. The CDR3 spans 12 residues. In germline, CDR1 is SGHTA, CDR2 FQGTGA. Unmatched junction bases numbered 2, after V lost 7 bases and J lost 9 bases. The CDR3 DNA reads as TGTGCCAGCAAAACTAGCGGGGGTGAGCAGTTCTTC. It yields the protein CASKTSGGEQFF.

This clone was observed a few times. The chain employs TRBV6-1 and TRBJ1-5; 9 nucleotides line up with TRBD1. The junction had 2 bases not matched to a gene; V was cut back by 4 bases and J by 4 bases. The length of the CDR3 is 14 residues. Germline assignment: CDR1 MNHNS and CDR2 SASEGT. In DNA form, the CDR3 reads TGTGCCAGCAGTGCCGGGACAGGGAATCAGCCCCAGCATTTT. It encodes CASSAGTGNQPQHF.

This clone came up a few times. The rearrangement uses TRBV6-1 and TRBJ1-4; 7 nucleotides line up with TRBD1. This CDR3 contains 15 residues. Germline values: CDR1 MNHNS, CDR2 SASEGT. After removal of 2 bases from V and 3 bases from J, the junction contained 3 bases not matched to a gene. CDR3 in amino acids: CASSEQGVANEKLFF. In DNA form, the CDR3 reads TGTGCCAGCAGTGAACAGGGGGTGGCTAATGAAAAACTGTTTTTT.

This clone came up a few times. This chain links TRBV10-3 with TRBJ2-6; D gene uncertain. From germline, CDR1 is ENHRY and CDR2 SYGVKD. V lost 8 bases, J lost 2 bases, and 7 bases lay in between. This CDR3 spans 13 amino acids. The CDR3 reads CAIQLAGANVLTF. CDR3 DNA sequence: TGTGCCATCCAGTTGGCTGGGGCCAACGTCCTGACTTTC.

The J gene is TRBJ1-2, the V gene TRBV28; D call uncertain. Trimming removed 5 bases from V and 1 base from J, with 14 bases in between. From germline, CDR1 is MDHEN and CDR2 SYDVKM. There are 15 residues in the CDR3. CDR3 loop: CASSPGRIFNYGYTF. The DNA of the CDR3 is TGTGCCAGCAGTCCCGGGAGAATCTTTAACTATGGCTACACCTTC.